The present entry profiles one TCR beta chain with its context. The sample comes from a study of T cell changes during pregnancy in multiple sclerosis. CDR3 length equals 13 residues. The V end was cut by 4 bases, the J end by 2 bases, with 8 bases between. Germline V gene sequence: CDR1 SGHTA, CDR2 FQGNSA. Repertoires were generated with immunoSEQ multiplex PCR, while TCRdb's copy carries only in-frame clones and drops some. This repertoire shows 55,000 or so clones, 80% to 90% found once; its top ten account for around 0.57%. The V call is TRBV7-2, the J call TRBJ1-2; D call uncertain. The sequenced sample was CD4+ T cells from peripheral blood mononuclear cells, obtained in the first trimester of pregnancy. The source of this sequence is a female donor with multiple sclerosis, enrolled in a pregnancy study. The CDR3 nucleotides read TGTGCCAGCAGCTCTAAAGTGAACTATGGCTACACCTTC. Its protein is CASSSKVNYGYTF.